The text below deals with one TCR beta chain. This clonotype was observed a handful of times. The antigen this receptor binds is unknown. The input lacks base qualities; no much larger clone sits a single base away. The data belong to a study of T cells in Graves' hyperthyroidism and ophthalmopathy (dated by TCRdb to about 2019). At the level of the whole study: Peripheral blood samples were taken at initial diagnosis, before any treatment was given. The paper describes TCR Vbeta CDR3 sequencing of more than 120 peripheral blood samples, made up of about 40 ophthalmopathy patients, around 78 hyperthyroidism patients and 17 progressor patients. After sampling, hyperthyroidism patients received methimazole starting at 30 mg daily, and ophthalmopathy patients received high-dose intravenous methylprednisolone. Whether ophthalmopathy could be predicted prospectively was tested in an independent validation cohort made up of about 20 hyperthyroidism patients plus 17 patients who later progressed to ophthalmopathy. The 100 discovery patients were randomly split 7:3 into training and test sets. The study also compared thyroid tissue and blood T-cell repertoires from roughly 6 Graves' hyperthyroidism patients. A discovery cohort of roughly 100 patients, about 40 with Graves' ophthalmopathy and over 55 with stable Graves' hyperthyroidism, was used to find distinguishing TCR V-J signatures.

Findings and caveats that apply to the study as a whole: Ophthalmopathy was separated from stable hyperthyroidism by a 13 V-J signature model, with 85% to 90% sensitivity and around 81% specificity obtained in cross-validation and 80%/75% obtained in testing. During validation, the model predicted progression to ophthalmopathy a median of around six months ahead of onset, with more than 60% sensitivity and under 85% specificity. Sample size was not statistically predetermined, and investigators were not blinded to group allocation. Blood samples also contained most of the expanded thyroid clonotypes (frequency above 0.001), which suggests that blood repertoires may reflect thyroid immune responses.

The TCR beta CDR3 regions were amplified from the RNA transcripts. For the first round of RT-PCR on the TCR CDR3, the HTBI primer set was used together with the Qiagen OneStep RT-PCR kit. A second multiplex PCR round built the libraries, followed by size selection and purification. Sequencing of the libraries was done on an Illumina HiSeq2000 using paired-end 100 bp reads. Per the original workflow: SOAPnuke was used to process the raw data, with reads discarded if the reads contained adapters or uncalled bases, had a mean Phred below 15, or lacked an exact constant-primer or identifier match. COPE v1.2.5 was used to merge the high-quality paired reads, and each unique nucleotide sequence was defined as a clonotype. MiTCR v1.1 was used to align clonotypes to the IMGT TRBV, TRBD and TRBJ reference segments. Analysis was restricted to V-J combinations with a frequency above 0.0001, which covered just over 98% of repertoires. The TCS score was defined as the ratio of F50 (clonal expansion) to E x V (chaos), calculated using BLOSUM62-based TCRdist between CDR3 peptides within each V-J. Welch's t-statistics and random forest reduced around 550 V-J features to 13, which were used in a naive Bayes classifier (R e1071). The public reads were quality trimmed at Q25 with fastp and then assembled into clones with MiXCR by TCRdb, keeping productive beta chains. Every entry covers one CDR3 protein and lists the most common genes and DNA from its rows. The V and J calls come from TCRdb's annotation, not from the publication. Recorded for this sample are roughly 500,000 distinct CDR3 sequences; 15% to 20% of them occurred a single time. The biggest ten clones account for about 31% of the sample.

For CDR1 and CDR2, the germline V gene lists MDHEN and SYDVKM. The junction carries 12 bases between V and J, which are trimmed by 2 bases and 13 bases respectively. The CDR3 contains 13 residues, cysteine and phenylalanine counted. The CDR3 DNA has 39 bases and is translated from base 1. Moderately to severely active disease, a Clinical Activity Score of at least 3, a NOSPECS grade of at least 4, and a duration under 3 months were present in ophthalmopathy patients. Any patient with an uncontrolled infection, another autoimmune disease, pregnancy or lactation was excluded. Diagnoses were established on the basis of clinical symptoms, serum thyroxine and TRAb, thyroid ultrasound, and orbital computed tomography. PBMCs were isolated from more than 9 ml of fresh peripheral blood by Ficoll-Paque density gradient centrifugation. Total RNA was extracted using Trizol reagent, and RNA quality was assessed on an Agilent 2100 Bioanalyzer.

The sequence joins TRBV28 to TRBJ1-6, with the D gene call left open. This TCR derives from a woman aged 25 to 39 with Graves' ophthalmopathy. What was sequenced was blood. The CDR3 sequence is CASSLGGLIPLHF. The sequence in DNA is TGTGCCAGCAGTTTAGGCGGGTTAATCCCCCTCCACTTT.